Presented here are 14 T cell receptor beta chains from one specimen sequenced in a study of PD-L1 blockade in urothelial cancer. Sequencing was performed with immunoSEQ multiplex PCR; in TCRdb, only in-frame clones are kept and a portion is missing. The top ten hold roughly an eighth of the sample, which has about 43,000 clones, more than 75% seen once. The source was PBMCs, collected around atezolizumab (anti-PD-L1) treatment. Receptors were obtained from a woman aged 60-75 years with urothelial cancer.

The chain links TRBV6-1 to TRBJ2-6; D ambiguous. The length of the CDR3 is 13 residues. Germline CDR1 reads MNHNS; CDR2 reads SASEGT. V lost 6 bases to trimming and J lost 1 base, with 4 bases between them. CDR3 in amino acids: CASRASGANVLTF. As DNA, the CDR3 is TGTGCCAGCAGAGCTTCTGGGGCCAACGTCCTGACTTTC.

The V call is TRBV5-6, the J call TRBJ2-4; TRBD2 is a possible D gene (7 bases). Trimming shortened V by 4 bases and J by 3 bases, and 17 bases separated the two germline ends. The V gene's germline CDR1 is SGHDT and CDR2 YYEEEE. This CDR3 spans 16 amino acids. CDR3: CASSPPAGALKNIQYF. CDR3 in DNA: TGTGCCAGCAGCCCACCCGCGGGGGCCCTCAAAAACATTCAGTACTTC.

This clone appeared a few times. This rearrangement joins TRBV4-3 to TRBJ2-1, with TRBD2 matching over 8 bases. CDR1 and CDR2 (germline): LGHNA, YSLEER. The CDR3 contains 17 residues. Losses at the gene ends were 4 bases for V and 4 bases for J; bases not matched to a gene: 12. The CDR3 nucleotides are TGCGCCAGCAGCCCGACCGTCGGGGGGGGCCCATACAATGAGCAGTTCTTC. This codes for CASSPTVGGGPYNEQFF.

J is TRBJ2-2 and V is TRBV5-8; TRBD2 might be the D (6 bases). The CDR3 length is 14 residues. The V end was cut by 5 bases, the J end by 4 bases, with 12 bases between. Germline-derived CDR1 and CDR2 are SGHTS and YDEGEE. CDR3 DNA: TGTGCCAGCAGGTCCCGGGACTCCACCGGGGAGCTGTTTTTT. Protein product: CASRSRDSTGELFF.

CDR3 nucleotides: TGTGCCAGCAGCCGTTGGACTAGCGGGGGGGCTCTGAGGGAGCAGTACTTC. It yields the protein CASSRWTSGGALREQYF. The V and J genes are TRBV7-9 and TRBJ2-7; TRBD2 matches 15 bases. Trimming took 5 bases from V and 7 from J; bases not matched to a gene: 12. This CDR3 has 17 amino acids. Germline V gives CDR1 SEHNR, CDR2 FQNEAQ (reference sequence).

The chain joins TRBV4-3 to TRBJ2-3; D is unclear. This CDR3 contains 12 residues. CDR1 and CDR2 (germline): LGHNA, YSLEER. With 3 bases removed from V and 6 bases from J, the gap between germline ends came to 7 bases. The DNA for the CDR3 is TGCGCCAGCAGCCACGGTCGGGATACGCAGTATTTT. This gives the protein CASSHGRDTQYF.

The V and J genes are TRBV5-1 and TRBJ1-4, with TRBD1 matching over 8 bases. Unmatched junction bases numbered 3, after V lost 0 bases and J lost 8 bases. This CDR3 has 14 amino acids. Germline V lookup: CDR1 SGHRS, CDR2 YFSETQ. The CDR3: CASSLDRGIEKLFF. The CDR3 bases are TGCGCCAGCAGCTTGGACAGGGGGATAGAAAAACTGTTTTTT. The whole variable domain, filled in from reference TRBV5-1 and TRBJ1-4, reads KAGVTQTPRYLIKTRGQQVTLSCSPISGHRSVSWYQQTPGQGLQFLFEYFSETQRNKGNFPGRFSGRQFSNSRSEMNVSTLELGDSALYLCASSLDRGIEKLFFGSGTQLSVL.

The chain recombines TRBV19 with TRBJ1-1; 10 nucleotides align to TRBD1. Germline CDR1 reads LNHDA; CDR2 reads SQIVND (reference sequence). This CDR3 has 15 residues. V shed 8 bases, J shed 0 bases, and the junction held 6 bases outside the gene matches. This CDR3 is CASARDRGVNTEAFF. In DNA, the CDR3 is TGTGCCAGTGCCCGGGACAGGGGTGTGAACACTGAAGCTTTCTTT.

The CDR3 DNA sequence: TGTGCCAGCAGTCCTGGGGGGTACGAGCAGTACTTC. It translates to CASSPGGYEQYF. The chain couples TRBV28 to TRBJ2-7; D is possibly TRBD2 (6 bases). Germline V lookup: CDR1 MDHEN, CDR2 SYDVKM. CDR3 length: 12 amino acids. The V end lost 5 bases, the J end lost 4 bases, and 9 bases lay between the germline ends.

This clone was seen more than once but under ten times. The rearrangement uses TRBV4-2 and TRBJ1-6; the match to TRBD1 covers 7 bases. Per the germline V gene, CDR1 is LGHNA and CDR2 is YNFKEQ. This CDR3 is 17 amino acids long. With V trimmed by 0 bases and J by 3 bases, 5 bases remained unmatched. CDR3: CASSQEAPGGYNSPLHF. The CDR3 coding sequence is TGTGCCAGCAGCCAAGAAGCCCCAGGGGGCTATAATTCACCCCTCCACTTT.

This clone appeared a single time. The chain joins TRBV5-1 to TRBJ2-5; 8 nucleotides line up with TRBD1. Germline trimming cut 3 bases from V and 5 bases from J; bases unmatched to any gene: 9. The CDR3 has 15 residues. The V gene's germline CDR1 is SGHRS and CDR2 YFSETQ. The CDR3 spells CASSSSDRDGETQYF. The CDR3 bases are TGCGCCAGCAGCTCCTCGGACAGGGACGGGGAGACCCAGTACTTC.

This chain uses TRBV5-1 with TRBJ2-1; 7 bases are a match to TRBD1. This CDR3 region has 12 residues. The V gene end was trimmed by 4 bases and the J gene end by 8 bases; junction bases not matched to a gene: 3. Germline CDR1 is SGHRS and CDR2 is YFSETQ. As DNA, the CDR3 is TGCGCCAGCAGCGTCACAGGGGATGAGCAGTTCTTC. Protein product: CASSVTGDEQFF.

J is TRBJ2-2 and V is TRBV7-2; a weak D match, TRBD1 (6 bases). CDR1 and CDR2 from the germline V gene are SGHTA and FQGNSA. There are 16 residues in the CDR3. The V end lost 6 bases, the J end lost 6 bases, and 20 bases lay between the germline ends. The CDR3 DNA is TGTGCCAGCAGAACCGGACAGTTTATGAGGGCCGGGGAGCTGTTTTTT. This translates into CASRTGQFMRAGELFF.

The genes are TRBV5-1 and TRBJ2-7, with 7 positions matching TRBD2. The CDR3 contains 17 residues. J was trimmed by 1 base and V by 0 bases; bases with no gene match: 10. CDR1 and CDR2 (germline): SGHRS, YFSETQ. CDR3: CASSLAGWGAGSYEQYF. CDR3 DNA sequence: TGCGCCAGCAGCTTGGCCGGCTGGGGAGCGGGGTCCTACGAGCAGTACTTC.